This T cell receptor (beta chain) was recorded in a study of cytomegalovirus exposure and HLA in healthy donors. The primer mix had 60 Vbeta and 13 Jbeta primers. Clones were sequenced by immunoSEQ multiplex PCR, and TCRdb holds only the in-frame ones, with some missing. This sample yields under 130,000 clones, of which around 70% are seen a single time; 1.3% belongs to the top ten. Germline CDR1 SGHDT, CDR2 YYEEEE. Losses at the gene ends were 3 bases for V and 4 bases for J; bases not matched to a gene: 9. This CDR3 is built from 16 residues. The sequencing sample was made of PBMCs. The sequence came from a man aged 35 to 55 in good health and CMV-seronegative. The chain recombines TRBV5-6 with TRBJ2-3, with 9 bases fitting TRBD2. Written as DNA, the CDR3 is TGTGCCAGCAGCTCAATGGCGGCTAGCGGGGCAGATACGCAGTATTTT. Translated: CASSSMAASGADTQYF.